This entry describes one T cell receptor (beta chain). The antigen remains undetermined. PCR amplification relied on 60 Vbeta primers (plus 13 Jbeta primers). The table came from immunoSEQ multiplex PCR; TCRdb's copy has only in-frame clones and leaves some out. The sample yields 150,000 to 200,000 clones, roughly 68% seen once. This entry comes from a study of cytomegalovirus exposure and HLA in healthy donors. Findings of the study overall: After further analysis at a later stage, roughly 15,000 TCR beta sequences were associated with HLA alleles at 0.05 false discovery rate.

Germline-derived CDR1 and CDR2 are SGDLS and YYNGEE. The V gene end was trimmed by 2 bases and the J gene end by 0 bases; junction bases not matched to a gene: 14. This CDR3 is built from 19 residues. The genes are TRBV9 and TRBJ2-1; the match to TRBD1 covers 7 bases. The sequence derives from a woman aged 25 to 45 in good health and CMV-seronegative. The sequenced material came from PBMCs. The CDR3 here is CASSVRPGGATSSYNEQFF. In DNA form, the CDR3 reads TGTGCCAGCAGCGTTAGACCAGGGGGAGCCACGAGCTCCTACAATGAGCAGTTCTTC.